This TCR beta chain was found in a study of T cell clonotyping in hematopoietic cell transplantation (dated by TCRdb to the early 2020s). Describing the broader study: The study collected approximately 130 blood samples from approximately 32 consecutive transplant recipients and their related donors. Patient recruitment ran from late 2015 to January 2017, and follow-up continued until late 2020 or death. Results and caveats for the whole study, not just this receptor: Only a small fraction of recipient repertoires overlapped donor repertoires, with over 97% appearing de novo at the given depth. Donor and pretransplant recipient Inverse Simpson Index values predicted broader posttransplant TCR repertoire diversity. The sample size was limited, and CD4 and CD8 repertoire contributions could not be separated because cells were not sorted. After transplant, TCR diversity in recipients dropped, and pathologically expanded clonotypes climbed progressively between day 30 and day 180.

Details on this clone: The antigen this receptor binds is unknown. The input lacks base qualities; no much larger clone sits a single base away.

The immunoSEQ assay, a bias-controlled multiplex PCR using V- and J-specific primers, was used to amplify TCR beta CDR3 regions from genomic DNA. A proprietary barcode and Illumina adapter sequences were added to the CDR3 amplicons in a second PCR step. CDR3 libraries were sequenced on an Illumina MiSeq instrument. In the original analysis: Export and quality control were performed with immunoSEQ Analyzer 3.0, and downstream analyses were performed with R Bioconductor and Immunarch. Only productive rearrangements in the normalized downsampled data set went into calculating the repertoire metrics. Pathologically expanded clonotypes were defined as those larger than 5 templates in the normalized cohort. The Inverse Simpson Index was used to measure repertoire diversity. To capture all clonotypes, the CMV-specificity analyses were run on the non-normalized data set. Drawn from immuneACCESS, this table holds only the in-frame rearrangements with V and J called that TCRdb kept. Clones are partly lost; checked studies trace under half to an unresolved V gene and leave the rest unexplained. V and J calls plus clone size are reproduced from that table; the DNA served to infer D and trimming. A total of 10,000 to 15,000 clones appear in this sample, roughly 90% of them only once. Jointly, the top ten make up less than 1.5% of the sample.

For TCR beta sequencing, blood samples came from the related transplant donors. Nuclei Lysis Solution was used to extract genomic DNA from fresh or cryopreserved unfractionated peripheral blood mononuclear cells. Sequences were obtained from peripheral blood mononuclear cells. The TCR comes from a man aged 25 to 40 in good health. Some clones in this sample may be carry-over from other donors' samples.

The bases are TGTGCCAGTAGTATCGAGGGGATAGCCAAAAACATTCAGTACTTC. Its protein is CASSIEGIAKNIQYF. The sequence links TRBV19 to TRBJ2-4; the D segment may tentatively be TRBD1 or TRBD2, each giving 5 matched bases. CDR1 and CDR2 were assigned from the germline V gene (reference sequence) as LNHDA and SQIVND. At the junction V is shortened by 3 bases and J by 0 bases, with 9 bases in between. The CDR3, from cysteine to phenylalanine, totals 15 residues. Only CDR3 DNA is held: 45 bases, read in frame from base 1.